This entry concerns a single T cell receptor beta chain. Its target is unknown. Generated by immunoSEQ multiplex PCR, the TCRdb table keeps only in-frame clones and is missing some. The table has tens of thousands of clones, 76% seen once. The sample comes from a study of vaccination effects on CD4 cells after COVID-19. Study observations and caveats: Late post-vaccination samples showed marked contraction of infection- and vaccine-induced clones.

Antigen-specific CD4+ T cells were first expanded with viral peptide pools by the ViraFEST assay and only then sequenced. CD4+ T cells were isolated after less than 12 days of culture. By PCR, the person was confirmed to have had SARS-CoV-2 infection between March and December 2020. With around 10 ug/ml peptides and around 10 IU/ml IL-2, roughly 2.1 million PBMC per well were cultured. The input for sequencing was CD4+ T cells from PBMCs cultured with HIV peptides, taken before COVID-19 vaccination. Subset denoted: HIV-1 Nef peptide pool negative control/reference culture. This TCR was recovered from a human donor who had a prior SARS-CoV-2 infection.

DNA of the CDR3: TGTGCCAGCAGCGTAGTAGGAGCGGGTGAGCAGTTCTTC. This translates into CASSVVGAGEQFF. The chain recombines TRBV9 with TRBJ2-1, with D possibly matching TRBD2 (6 bases). Trimming took 0 bases from V and 9 from J, leaving 10 bases between them. The CDR3 spans 13 residues. Germline values: CDR1 SGDLS, CDR2 YYNGEE.